These 21 T cell receptor beta chains originate from one sample sequenced in a study of blood T cell repertoires in COVID-19. Repertoires were generated with immunoSEQ multiplex PCR, while TCRdb's copy carries only in-frame clones and drops some. The sample shows roughly 42,000 clones, approximately 85% of them seen only once. The specimen sequenced was peripheral blood. Source of these receptors: a human donor in a cohort sampled during active COVID-19.

The CDR3 nucleotides read TGTGCCAGCAGCCTAGGACAGGGGGCCAGAGATACGCAGTATTTT. Translated, it gives CASSLGQGARDTQYF. This sequence joins TRBV4-2 and TRBJ2-3; 11 positions match TRBD1. Per germline, CDR1 LGHNA and CDR2 YNFKEQ. There are 15 residues in the CDR3. Trimming took 4 bases from V and 5 from J; bases not matched to a gene: 5.

V is TRBV2 and J is TRBJ2-7; 10 bases line up with TRBD2. CDR1 and CDR2 (germline): SNHLY, FYNNEI. With V trimmed by 7 bases and J by 4 bases, 7 bases remained unmatched. The CDR3 consists of 14 residues. CDR3 nucleotides: TGTGCCAGCACCTCGAGCGGGGGGGCTTACGAGCAGTACTTC. Protein sequence: CASTSSGGAYEQYF.

The chain uses TRBV27 and TRBJ2-1; TRBD2 matches 12 bases. Germline assignment: CDR1 MNHEY and CDR2 SMNVEV (reference sequence). The V gene end was trimmed by 5 bases and the J gene end by 4 bases; junction bases not matched to a gene: 15. This CDR3 region has 19 residues. The chain's CDR3 is CASSTTRTSGARLYNEQFF. The CDR3 DNA sequence: TGTGCCAGCAGTACCACCCGGACTAGCGGGGCTCGCTTATACAATGAGCAGTTCTTC.

This clone was counted a few times. J is TRBJ2-5 and V is TRBV6-2 or TRBV6-3; D is uncertain. Trimming left V 7 bases short and J 4 bases short, with 16 bases between. Germline V lookup: CDR1 MNHEY, CDR2 SVGEGT. This CDR3 is 14 amino acids long. CDR3 in DNA: TGTGCCAGCACCCCCCGGGTCGGCGGAGAGACCCAGTACTTC. It specifies CASTPRVGGETQYF.

The V gene is TRBV5-6, the J gene TRBJ2-5; D is uncertain. The germline V gene has CDR1 SGHDT and CDR2 YYEEEE. The CDR3 consists of 13 residues. The V end lost 1 base, the J end lost 5 bases, and 9 bases lay between the germline ends. The CDR3 loop is CASSLLSRETQYF. For the CDR3, the DNA is TGTGCCAGCAGCTTGCTAAGCAGGGAGACCCAGTACTTC.

This sequence joins TRBV6-1 and TRBJ2-1; no clear D gene. CDR3 size: 17 residues. Trimming removed 4 bases at V and 1 base at J, with 17 bases between. Germline V gene data show CDR1 as MNHNS and CDR2 as SASEGT. The DNA of the CDR3 is TGTGCCAGCAGTGTTTCGAAGAAATTGGAGTCCTACAATGAGCAGTTCTTC. It codes for CASSVSKKLESYNEQFF.

The chain is built from TRBV6-6 and TRBJ1-2; D perhaps matches TRBD1 (5 bases). The V end lost 4 bases, the J end lost 7 bases, and 10 bases lay between the germline ends. The CDR3 is 12 amino acids. CDR1 is MNHNY and CDR2 is SVGAGI in the germline V gene (reference sequence). The CDR3 DNA sequence: TGTGCCAGCAGTTCTCGGGGGGGTGGCTACACCTTC. This codes for CASSSRGGGYTF.

V gene TRBV19 combines with J gene TRBJ2-2; a possible D gene is TRBD2 (8 bases). V lost 3 bases to trimming and J lost 4 bases, with 15 bases between them. CDR3 length equals 16 residues. Per germline, CDR1 LNHDA and CDR2 SQIVND (reference sequence). The DNA for the CDR3 is TGTGCCAGTAGTATTGGGCGGGGGGACAGCACCGGGGAGCTGTTTTTT. This sequence encodes CASSIGRGDSTGELFF.

This clone was observed a single time. The chain is built from TRBV4-1 and TRBJ1-1; weak D call: TRBD1 (5 bases). There are 15 residues in the CDR3. The V gene's germline CDR1 is MGHRA and CDR2 YSYEKL. Trimming pared 1 base from V and 5 bases from J, leaving 14 bases between. DNA for the CDR3: TGCGCCAGCAGCCAAGTAGGGAGCCGGGGGACTGAAGCTTTCTTT. Amino acids: CASSQVGSRGTEAFF.

V gene TRBV18 combines with J gene TRBJ1-1; D is uncertain. The CDR3 consists of 15 residues. Trimming removed 3 bases from V and 4 bases from J, with 15 bases in between. Germline V gives CDR1 KGHSH, CDR2 LQKENI. CDR3 nucleotides: TGTGCCAGCTCACCTCCCTGGGCGGGTGGCACTGAAGCTTTCTTT. Its translation: CASSPPWAGGTEAFF.

CDR3 in DNA: TGTGCCAGCAGCCCTAGACTAGCGGGAGAAGAGACCCAGTACTTC. Translation: CASSPRLAGEETQYF. The chain joins TRBV5-4 to TRBJ2-5; TRBD2 aligns across 12 bases. The J segment lost 3 bases and the V segment lost 4 bases, leaving 4 bases of the junction unmatched. The CDR3 consists of 15 residues. Per the germline V gene, CDR1 is SGHNT and CDR2 is YYREEE (reference sequence).

This chain uses TRBV5-1 with TRBJ1-6; maybe TRBD1 (5 bases). Germline-derived CDR1 and CDR2 are SGHRS and YFSETQ. The CDR3 length is 17 residues. V lost 5 bases and J 7 bases, leaving 22 bases between the germline ends. The CDR3 nucleotides read TGCGCCAGCAGGCACGACCCATCCGGGACTGTAAATTCACCCCTCCACTTT. Protein product: CASRHDPSGTVNSPLHF.

The chain uses TRBV21-1 and TRBJ1-6. TRBV21-1 is a pseudogene segment. The CDR3 contains 18 residues. The CDR3 sequence is CASSFPPGGVPYNSPLHF. CDR3 DNA sequence: TGTGCCAGCAGCTTCCCCCCCGGGGGTGTCCCTTATAATTCACCCCTCCACTTT.

The rearrangement links TRBV5-6 to TRBJ2-5, with 10 bases fitting TRBD1. Trimming cost V 4 bases and J 2 bases; bases outside gene matches: 5. Germline CDR1 reads SGHDT; CDR2 reads YYEEEE. The CDR3 extends over 15 amino acids. Written as DNA, the CDR3 is TGTGCCAGCAGCCATGGGACAGGGGAGCAAGAGACCCAGTACTTC. Its translation is CASSHGTGEQETQYF. Drawing the rest from reference TRBV5-6 and TRBJ2-5, the complete variable domain is DAGVTQSPTHLIKTRGQQVTLRCSPKSGHDTVSWYQQALGQGPQFIFQYYEEEERQRGNFPDRFSGHQFPNYSSELNVNALLLGDSALYLCASSHGTGEQETQYFGPGTRLLVL.

The chain is built from TRBV19 and TRBJ2-7; 7 nucleotides match TRBD1. The CDR3 is 15 amino acids. The V gene end was trimmed by 6 bases and the J gene end by 0 bases; junction bases not matched to a gene: 8. CDR1 LNHDA and CDR2 SQIVND come from the germline V gene (reference sequence). The CDR3 nucleotides are TGTGCCAGTAGCTCCACGGGACAGAGCTCCTACGAGCAGTACTTC. Encoded protein: CASSSTGQSSYEQYF.

The rearrangement uses TRBV7-8 and TRBJ2-2; D is perhaps TRBD1 (6 bases). Germline CDR1 SGHVS, CDR2 FQNEAQ. V was trimmed by 5 bases and J by 8 bases, leaving 18 bases between them. The CDR3 has 15 residues. Here the CDR3 reads CASSGRDTLPGELFF. Here the CDR3 DNA reads TGTGCCAGCAGCGGCCGGGACACTCTTCCGGGGGAGCTGTTTTTT.

The V call is TRBV5-6, the J call TRBJ2-4; TRBD1 agrees at 8 bases. This CDR3 is built from 14 residues. Germline CDR1 SGHDT, CDR2 YYEEEE. Losses at the gene ends were 4 bases for V and 8 bases for J; bases not matched to a gene: 8. CDR3 sequence reads: CASSARGLGYIQYF. DNA for the CDR3: TGTGCCAGCAGCGCCAGGGGGCTGGGGTACATTCAGTACTTC.

In this sample, this clone is medium-sized (0.01 to 0.1%). The V gene is TRBV24-1, the J gene TRBJ2-2, with D possibly TRBD2 on 6 matching bases. This CDR3 has 16 amino acids. Germline values: CDR1 KGHDR, CDR2 SFDVKD. V was trimmed by 0 bases and J by 1 base, leaving 8 bases between them. The CDR3 here is CATSDLRAGNTGELFF. The CDR3 region has the DNA TGTGCCACCAGTGATTTGAGAGCGGGGAACACCGGGGAGCTGTTTTTT.

The genes are TRBV6-5 and TRBJ2-7; a possible D gene is TRBD2 (5 bases). Germline CDR1 and CDR2: MNHEY and SVGAGI. V was shortened by 10 bases and J by 3 bases, with 16 bases between the two germline ends. The CDR3 is 13 residues long. The CDR3 here is CATAQVANYEQYF. The CDR3 DNA reads as TGTGCCACCGCCCAGGTAGCGAACTACGAGCAGTACTTC.

This clone has just a few counts. The V and J genes are TRBV7-2 and TRBJ2-7; TRBD2 might be the D (6 bases). The V gene lost 3 bases and the J gene lost 0 bases, with 18 bases spanning the gap. From germline, CDR1 is SGHTA and CDR2 FQGNSA. This CDR3 comprises 17 residues. The CDR3 nucleotides are TGTGCCAGCAGCTTCGGGGACTCATTCGGGCGCTCCTACGAGCAGTACTTC. It specifies CASSFGDSFGRSYEQYF.

A single count supports this clone. The DNA of the CDR3 is TGTGCCAGCAGCGGCGGAGGGTCAGATACGCAGTATTTT. Its protein is CASSGGGSDTQYF. The V call is TRBV9, the J call TRBJ2-3; a weak D match, TRBD2 (6 bases). Trimming left V 3 bases short and J 4 bases short, with 9 bases between. Germline loops: CDR1 SGDLS, CDR2 YYNGEE. The CDR3 extends over 13 amino acids.